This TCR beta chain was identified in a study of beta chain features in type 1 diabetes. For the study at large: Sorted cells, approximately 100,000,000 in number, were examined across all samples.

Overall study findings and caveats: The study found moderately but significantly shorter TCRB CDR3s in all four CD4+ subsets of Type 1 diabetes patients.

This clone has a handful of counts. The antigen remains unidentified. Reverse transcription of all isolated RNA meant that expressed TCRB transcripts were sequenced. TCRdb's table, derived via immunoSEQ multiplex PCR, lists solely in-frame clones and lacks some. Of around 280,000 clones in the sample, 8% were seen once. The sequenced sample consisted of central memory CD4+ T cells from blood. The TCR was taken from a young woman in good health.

The CDR3 nucleotides are TGTGCCAGCAGCCCGACTAGCGGGAGTTACGTTAATGAGCAGTTCTTC. It yields the protein CASSPTSGSYVNEQFF. The V call is TRBV4-2, the J call TRBJ2-1; 12 bases agree with TRBD2. Germline CDR1 reads LGHNA; CDR2 reads YNFKEQ. V dropped 4 bases and J dropped 7; count of bases not matched to a gene: 8. The CDR3 extends over 16 amino acids.